The rows below give T cell receptor beta chains drawn from one sample of a study of hypomethylating agent response in myelodysplastic syndrome. Here immunoSEQ multiplex PCR was the method, and the copy in TCRdb shows in-frame clones only, minus some. The sample shows approximately 3,300 clones, roughly 84% of them seen only once. Sequences were derived from bone marrow, sampled before or after starting hypomethylating agent treatment for myelodysplastic syndrome (not recorded which). These TCRs come from a human donor with myelodysplastic syndrome. Each CDR3 is given with its conserved first and last residue. The D gene is left open where the match is weak. Clone sizes are given selectively: once, few, many, or a class where the clone is expanded.

d_call | clone_size | j_call | v_call | cdr3_length | cdr3_aa | cdr3_nt
NA | NA | TRBJ1-2 | TRBV25-1 | 13 | CASSGGRGNGYTF | TGTGCCAGCAGTGGAGGCAGGGGTAATGGCTACACCTTC
TRBD2 | NA | TRBJ2-3 | TRBV5-4 | 17 | CASSQTRGGISTDTQYF | TGTGCCAGCAGTCAAACCCGCGGGGGGATTAGCACAGATACGCAGTATTTT
NA | NA | TRBJ2-3 | TRBV6-6 | 15 | CASSYFRTASDTQYF | TGTGCCAGCAGTTACTTCAGGACAGCCTCAGATACGCAGTATTTT
NA | NA | TRBJ1-5 | TRBV6-1 | 15 | CASSEEGGRGQPQHF | TGTGCCAGCAGTGAAGAAGGGGGGCGCGGACAGCCCCAGCATTTT
NA | NA | TRBJ2-1 | TRBV28 | 18 | CASSSSLTSSRSYNEQFF | TGTGCCAGCAGTTCATCCCTAACTAGCTCTCGCTCCTACAATGAGCAGTTCTTC
TRBD1 | once | TRBJ1-5 | TRBV6-6 | 14 | CASSLGGVGQPQHF | TGTGCCAGCAGTCTAGGGGGCGTGGGTCAGCCCCAGCATTTT
NA | NA | TRBJ1-1 | TRBV30 | 13 | CAWSKGQWAEAFF | TGTGCCTGGAGTAAGGGACAATGGGCTGAAGCTTTCTTT
NA | once | TRBJ2-5 | TRBV5-1 | 14 | CASSLVPERETQYF | TGCGCCAGCAGCTTGGTGCCAGAACGGGAGACCCAGTACTTC
TRBD1 | NA | TRBJ2-7 | TRBV6-6 | 15 | CASSVTGTGGYEQYF | TGTGCCAGCAGTGTCACCGGGACAGGGGGCTACGAGCAGTACTTC
NA | NA | TRBJ1-2 | TRBV6-5 | 13 | CASSHRSSLSYTF | TGTGCCAGCAGTCACAGGTCCTCGTTAAGCTACACCTTC
NA | NA | TRBJ2-2 | TRBV4-3 | 15 | CASSQESLGAGELFF | TGCGCCAGCAGCCAAGAATCCTTGGGCGCCGGGGAGCTGTTTTTT
TRBD2 | large | TRBJ2-1 | TRBV13 | 16 | CASSHRRLAIYNEQFF | TGTGCCAGCAGCCACCGACGACTAGCCATTTACAATGAGCAGTTCTTC
NA | NA | TRBJ1-3 | TRBV19 | 16 | CASSPPGSLAGNTIYF | TGTGCCAGTAGTCCTCCCGGGTCCCTGGCCGGAAACACCATATATTTT
TRBD1 | NA | TRBJ2-4 | TRBV6-1 | 13 | CASSETGVGIQYF | TGTGCCAGCAGTGAAACAGGGGTGGGCATTCAGTACTTC
TRBD1 | few | TRBJ1-2 | TRBV7-8 | 14 | CASSLAATGRGYTF | TGTGCCAGCAGCTTAGCGGCGACAGGGAGAGGCTACACCTTC
NA | NA | TRBJ2-7 | TRBV7-2 | 12 | CASSPDRYEQYF | TGTGCCAGCAGCCCAGACAGATACGAGCAGTACTTC
NA | once | TRBJ1-6 | TRBV7-9 | 15 | CASSILGDASSPLHF | TGTGCCAGCAGCATTCTTGGGGACGCATCTTCACCCCTCCACTTT
TRBD2 | NA | TRBJ2-1 | TRBV7-9 | 15 | CASSLGRSGVNEQFF | TGTGCCAGCAGCTTAGGTCGTAGCGGGGTAAATGAGCAGTTCTTC
NA | NA | TRBJ1-5 | TRBV6-1 | 14 | CASSEQKGNQPQHF | TGTGCCAGCAGTGAGCAGAAGGGCAATCAGCCCCAGCATTTT
NA | NA | TRBJ2-7 | TRBV5-5 | 13 | CASSLRAAYEQYF | TGTGCCAGCAGCTTGAGGGCAGCGTACGAGCAGTACTTC
NA | NA | TRBJ1-1 | TRBV28 | 14 | CASSLSSFNTEAFF | TGTGCCAGCAGTTTAAGTTCGTTTAACACTGAAGCTTTCTTT
NA | NA | TRBJ2-1 | TRBV5-1 | 12 | CASSFGGGEQFF | TGCGCCAGCAGCTTTGGCGGCGGTGAGCAGTTCTTC
NA | NA | TRBJ2-7 | TRBV30 | 13 | CAWSRETAYEQYF | TGTGCCTGGAGTAGGGAGACAGCCTACGAGCAGTACTTC
NA | NA | TRBJ2-3 | TRBV7-2 | 15 | CASRYSASSTDTQYF | TGTGCCAGCCGCTATAGCGCCTCTAGCACAGATACGCAGTATTTT
TRBD1 | NA | TRBJ1-6 | TRBV7-9 | 16 | CASSPGDRVPNSPLHF | TGTGCCAGCAGCCCAGGGGACAGGGTCCCAAATTCACCCCTCCACTTT
TRBD1 | NA | TRBJ1-2 | TRBV5-1 | 14 | CASRTGGGGGGYTF | TGCGCCAGCAGGACAGGGGGCGGGGGAGGCGGCTACACCTTC
NA | NA | TRBJ2-1 | TRBV11-2 | 15 | CASSLEFPSYNEQFF | TGTGCCAGCAGCTTAGAGTTTCCCTCCTACAATGAGCAGTTCTTC
NA | NA | TRBJ2-7 | TRBV7-8 | 14 | CASSLVALGYEQYF | TGTGCCAGCAGCTTAGTTGCCCTCGGTTACGAGCAGTACTTC
TRBD1 | NA | TRBJ2-7 | TRBV4-2 | 14 | CASSRDRVFSEQYF | TGTGCCAGCAGCCGGGACAGGGTGTTCTCCGAGCAGTACTTC
NA | NA | TRBJ1-1 | TRBV11-2 | 13 | CASRPGGRTEAFF | TGTGCCAGCAGACCCGGGGGACGCACTGAAGCTTTCTTT
NA | NA | TRBJ2-7 | TRBV2 | 13 | CASSEQGFNEQYF | TGTGCCAGCAGTGAGCAGGGTTTCAACGAGCAGTACTTC
NA | NA | TRBJ2-6 | TRBV16 | 17 | CASSQELGAAGANVLTF | TGTGCCAGCAGCCAAGAGCTGGGGGCGGCTGGGGCCAACGTCCTGACTTTC
NA | NA | TRBJ2-2 | TRBV11-3 | 14 | CASSFLGHTGELFF | TGTGCCAGCAGCTTCCTGGGCCACACCGGGGAGCTGTTTTTT
NA | few | TRBJ1-1 | TRBV5-4 | 13 | CASSQPSNTEAFF | TGTGCCAGCAGCCAGCCCTCGAACACTGAAGCTTTCTTT
NA | NA | TRBJ1-5 | TRBV7-2 | 15 | CASSLMSGGNQPQHF | TGTGCCAGCAGCTTAATGTCTGGAGGCAATCAGCCCCAGCATTTT
NA | NA | TRBJ2-1 | TRBV6-6 | 15 | CASSYEQSSYNEQFF | TGTGCCAGCAGTTACGAACAGAGCTCCTACAATGAGCAGTTCTTC
NA | NA | TRBJ2-1 | TRBV28 | 11 | CASSPPGEQFF | TGTGCCAGCAGCCCCCCAGGCGAGCAGTTCTTC
NA | NA | TRBJ1-5 | TRBV28 | 16 | CASSLFTGGGAQPQHF | TGTGCCAGCAGTTTATTCACAGGCGGGGGCGCACAGCCCCAGCATTTT
NA | NA | TRBJ2-1 | TRBV28 | 15 | CASSQRVSSYNEQFF | TGTGCCAGCAGCCAGAGGGTCAGCTCCTACAATGAGCAGTTCTTC
NA | NA | TRBJ2-1 | TRBV29-1 | 13 | CSHHALSGNEQFF | TGCAGCCACCACGCCCTCTCGGGCAATGAGCAGTTCTTC
NA | NA | TRBJ2-7 | TRBV14 | 15 | CASSPLRGIPYEQYF | TGTGCCAGCAGCCCATTACGGGGGATCCCCTACGAGCAGTACTTC
NA | NA | TRBJ2-1 | TRBV27 | 16 | CASSLYTGGVYNEQFF | TGTGCCAGCAGTTTATATACTGGTGGGGTATACAATGAGCAGTTCTTC
NA | NA | TRBJ1-1 | TRBV7-6 | 13 | CASSLIYEAEAFF | TGTGCCAGCAGCTTAATCTATGAGGCTGAAGCTTTCTTT
NA | NA | TRBJ1-4 | TRBV6-1 | 16 | CASSGDSAQANEKLFF | TGTGCCAGCAGTGGCGACAGTGCTCAAGCTAATGAAAAACTGTTTTTT
NA | NA | TRBJ1-5 | TRBV6-6 | 14 | CAISDFRENQPQHF | TGTGCCATCAGTGATTTCAGGGAGAATCAGCCCCAGCATTTT
NA | once | TRBJ1-1 | TRBV30 | 12 | CAWTNSGTEAFF | TGTGCCTGGACAAATTCAGGGACTGAAGCTTTCTTT
TRBD2 | NA | TRBJ2-3 | TRBV28 | 17 | CASSGGLAGGFTDTQYF | TGTGCCAGCAGTGGGGGACTAGCGGGAGGATTCACAGATACGCAGTATTTT
NA | NA | TRBJ1-6 | TRBV27 | 15 | CASTGNRADNSPLHF | TGTGCCAGCACCGGGAACAGGGCCGATAATTCACCCCTCCACTTT